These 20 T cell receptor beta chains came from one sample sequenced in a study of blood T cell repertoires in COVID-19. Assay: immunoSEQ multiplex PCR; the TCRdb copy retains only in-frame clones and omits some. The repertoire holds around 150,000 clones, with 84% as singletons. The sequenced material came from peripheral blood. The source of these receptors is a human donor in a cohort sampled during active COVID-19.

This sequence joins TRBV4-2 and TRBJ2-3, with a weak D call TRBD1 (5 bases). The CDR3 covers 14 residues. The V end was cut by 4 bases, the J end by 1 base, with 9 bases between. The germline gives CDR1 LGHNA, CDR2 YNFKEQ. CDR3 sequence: CASSLGVGTDTQYF. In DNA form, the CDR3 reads TGTGCCAGCAGCCTAGGGGTGGGCACAGATACGCAGTATTTT.

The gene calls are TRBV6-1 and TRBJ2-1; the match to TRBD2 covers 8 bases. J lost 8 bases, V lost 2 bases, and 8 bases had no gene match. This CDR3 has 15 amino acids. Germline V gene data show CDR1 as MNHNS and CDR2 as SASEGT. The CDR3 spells CASSESWTSIHEQFF. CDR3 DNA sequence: TGTGCCAGCAGTGAATCGTGGACTAGCATCCATGAGCAGTTCTTC.

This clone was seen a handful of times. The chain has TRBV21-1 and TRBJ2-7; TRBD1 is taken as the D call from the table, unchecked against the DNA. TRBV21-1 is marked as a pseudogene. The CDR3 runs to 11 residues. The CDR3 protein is CATFLRGEQYF. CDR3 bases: TGTGCCACCTTCCTCAGGGGGGAGCAGTACTTC.

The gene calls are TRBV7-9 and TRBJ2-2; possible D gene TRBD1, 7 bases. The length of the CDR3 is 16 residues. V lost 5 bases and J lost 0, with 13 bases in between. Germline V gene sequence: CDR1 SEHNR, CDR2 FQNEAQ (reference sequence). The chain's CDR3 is CASSTEGQTNTGELFF. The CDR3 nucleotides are TGTGCCAGCAGCACGGAGGGACAGACGAACACCGGGGAGCTGTTTTTT.

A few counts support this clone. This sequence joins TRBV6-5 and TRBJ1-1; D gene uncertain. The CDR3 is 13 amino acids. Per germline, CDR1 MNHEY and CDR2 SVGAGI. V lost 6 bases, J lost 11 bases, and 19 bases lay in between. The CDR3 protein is CASRRENEPLAFF. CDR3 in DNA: TGTGCCAGCAGGCGTGAGAACGAGCCTCTGGCTTTCTTT.

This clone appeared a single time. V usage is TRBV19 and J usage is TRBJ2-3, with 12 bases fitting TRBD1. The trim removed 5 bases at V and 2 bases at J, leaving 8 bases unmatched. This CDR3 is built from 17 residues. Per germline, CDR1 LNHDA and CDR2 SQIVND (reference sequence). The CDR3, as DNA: TGTGCCAGTAGTCTAGGGACAGGGGGCGCAACCACAGATACGCAGTATTTT. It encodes CASSLGTGGATTDTQYF.

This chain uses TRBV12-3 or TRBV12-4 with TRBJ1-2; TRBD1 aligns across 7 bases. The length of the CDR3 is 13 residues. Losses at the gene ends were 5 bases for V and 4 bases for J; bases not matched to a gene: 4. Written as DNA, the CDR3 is TGTGCCAGCAGTGGCAGGGGGAGCTATGGCTACACCTTC. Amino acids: CASSGRGSYGYTF.

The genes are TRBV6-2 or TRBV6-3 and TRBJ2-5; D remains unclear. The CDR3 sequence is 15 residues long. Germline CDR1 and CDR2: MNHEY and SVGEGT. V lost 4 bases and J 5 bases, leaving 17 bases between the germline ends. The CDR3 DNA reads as TGTGCCAGCAGTTCGTCCGGGTCCCTTGCGGAGACCCAGTACTTC. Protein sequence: CASSSSGSLAETQYF.

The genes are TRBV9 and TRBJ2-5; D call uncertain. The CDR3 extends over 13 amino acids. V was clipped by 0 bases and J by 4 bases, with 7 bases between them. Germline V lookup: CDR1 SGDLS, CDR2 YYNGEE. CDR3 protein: CASSVEMRETQYF. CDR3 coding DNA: TGTGCCAGCAGCGTAGAAATGCGAGAGACCCAGTACTTC. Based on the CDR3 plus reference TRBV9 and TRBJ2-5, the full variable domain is DSGVTQTPKHLITATGQRVTLRCSPRSGDLSVYWYQQSLDQGLQFLIQYYNGEERAKGNILERFSAQQFPDLHSELNLSSLELGDSALYFCASSVEMRETQYFGPGTRLLVL.

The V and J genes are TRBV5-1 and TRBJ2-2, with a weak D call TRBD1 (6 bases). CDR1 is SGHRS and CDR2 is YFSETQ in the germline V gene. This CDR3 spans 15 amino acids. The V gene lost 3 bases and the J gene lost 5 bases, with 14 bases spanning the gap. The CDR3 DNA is TGCGCCAGCAGCTCGCGGACAGACTATACCGGGGAGCTGTTTTTT. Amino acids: CASSSRTDYTGELFF.

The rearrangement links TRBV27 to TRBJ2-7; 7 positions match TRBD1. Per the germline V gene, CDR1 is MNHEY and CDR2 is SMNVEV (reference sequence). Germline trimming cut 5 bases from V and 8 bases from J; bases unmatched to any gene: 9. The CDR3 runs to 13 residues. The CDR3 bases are TGTGCCAGCAGTCTCCCAGGGACAGTTCAGCAGTACTTC. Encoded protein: CASSLPGTVQQYF.

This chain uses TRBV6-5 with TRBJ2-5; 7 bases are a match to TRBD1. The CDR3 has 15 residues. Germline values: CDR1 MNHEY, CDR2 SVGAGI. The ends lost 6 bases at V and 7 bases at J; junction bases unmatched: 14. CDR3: CASSAAPRGSGTQYF. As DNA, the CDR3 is TGTGCCAGCAGCGCCGCCCCCAGGGGGAGCGGGACCCAGTACTTC.

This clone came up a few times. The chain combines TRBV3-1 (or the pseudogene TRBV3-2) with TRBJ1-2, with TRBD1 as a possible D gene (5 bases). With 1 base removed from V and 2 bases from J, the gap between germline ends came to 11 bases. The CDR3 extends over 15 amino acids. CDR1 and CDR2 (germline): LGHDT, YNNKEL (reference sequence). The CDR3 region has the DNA TGTGCCAGCAGCCAAGTCCGCCAGGGAAACTATGGCTACACCTTC. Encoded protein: CASSQVRQGNYGYTF.

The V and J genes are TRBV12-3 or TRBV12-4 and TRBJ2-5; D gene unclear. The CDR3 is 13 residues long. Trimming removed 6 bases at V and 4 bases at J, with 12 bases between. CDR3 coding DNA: TGTGCCAGCAGACCGCCTCAGCGAGAGACCCAGTACTTC. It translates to CASRPPQRETQYF.

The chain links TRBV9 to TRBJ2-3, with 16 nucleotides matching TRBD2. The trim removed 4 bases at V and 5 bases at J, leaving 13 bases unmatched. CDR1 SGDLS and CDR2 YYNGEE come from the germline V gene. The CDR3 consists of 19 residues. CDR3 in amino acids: CASSTPPGLAGGPRDTQYF. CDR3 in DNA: TGTGCCAGCAGCACCCCGCCGGGACTAGCGGGGGGGCCCCGAGATACGCAGTATTTT.

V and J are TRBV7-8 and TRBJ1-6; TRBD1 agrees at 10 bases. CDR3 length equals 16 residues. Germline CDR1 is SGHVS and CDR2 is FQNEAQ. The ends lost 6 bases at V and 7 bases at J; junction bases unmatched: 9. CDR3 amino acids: CASSSDRGQGNSPLHF. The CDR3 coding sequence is TGTGCCAGCAGTTCTGACAGGGGGCAAGGGAATTCACCCCTCCACTTT.

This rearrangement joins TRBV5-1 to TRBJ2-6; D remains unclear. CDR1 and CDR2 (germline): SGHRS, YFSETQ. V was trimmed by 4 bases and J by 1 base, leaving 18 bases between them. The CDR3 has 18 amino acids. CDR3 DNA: TGCGCCAGCAGCGTCGAACTCGCAATCCCTTCTGGGGCCAACGTCCTGACTTTC. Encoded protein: CASSVELAIPSGANVLTF.

The CDR3 reads CASSYTPSGSTDTQYF. The DNA for the CDR3 is TGTGCCAGCAGTTACACTCCTAGCGGTAGCACAGATACGCAGTATTTT. The chain is built from TRBV6-5 and TRBJ2-3; 7 bases agree with TRBD2. V lost 2 bases to trimming and J lost 0 bases; unmatched junction nucleotides: 5. Germline V CDR1 and CDR2: MNHEY, SVGAGI. The CDR3 has 16 residues.

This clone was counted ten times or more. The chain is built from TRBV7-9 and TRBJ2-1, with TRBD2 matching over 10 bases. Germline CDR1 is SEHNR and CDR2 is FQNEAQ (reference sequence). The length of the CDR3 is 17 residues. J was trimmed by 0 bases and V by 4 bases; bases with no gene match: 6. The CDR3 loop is CASSSNVAGGSYNEQFF. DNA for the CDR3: TGTGCCAGCAGCTCTAACGTAGCGGGGGGCTCCTACAATGAGCAGTTCTTC.

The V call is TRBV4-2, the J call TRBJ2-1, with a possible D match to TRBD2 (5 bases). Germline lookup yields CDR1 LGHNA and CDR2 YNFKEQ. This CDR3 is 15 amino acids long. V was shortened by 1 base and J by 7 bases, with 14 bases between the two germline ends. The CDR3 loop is CASSQAPVLGNEQFF. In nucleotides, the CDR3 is TGTGCCAGCAGCCAAGCACCGGTACTAGGTAATGAGCAGTTCTTC.